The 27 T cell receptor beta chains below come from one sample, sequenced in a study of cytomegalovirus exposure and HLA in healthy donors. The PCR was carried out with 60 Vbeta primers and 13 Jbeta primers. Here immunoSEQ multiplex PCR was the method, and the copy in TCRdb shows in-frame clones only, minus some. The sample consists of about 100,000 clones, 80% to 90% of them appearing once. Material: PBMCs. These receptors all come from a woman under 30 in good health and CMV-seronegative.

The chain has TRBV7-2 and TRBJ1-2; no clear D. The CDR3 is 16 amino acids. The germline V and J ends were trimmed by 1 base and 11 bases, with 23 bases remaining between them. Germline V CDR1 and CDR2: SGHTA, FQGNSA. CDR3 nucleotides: TGTGCCAGCAGCTTAGATCCCCCGGGAATACGTTCAAGGTACACCTTC. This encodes CASSLDPPGIRSRYTF.

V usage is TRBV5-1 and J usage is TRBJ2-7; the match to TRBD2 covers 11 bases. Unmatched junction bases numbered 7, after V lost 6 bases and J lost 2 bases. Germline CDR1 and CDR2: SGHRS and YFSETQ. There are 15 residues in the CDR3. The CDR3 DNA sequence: TGCGCCAGCACCGGCGATAGCGGGGGGGCCTACGAGCAGTACTTC. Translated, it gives CASTGDSGGAYEQYF.

CDR3 in amino acids: CASSLAPGGSGGNTIYF. DNA for the CDR3: TGTGCCAGCAGCTTAGCCCCCGGAGGGTCTGGGGGAAACACCATATATTTT. The chain has TRBV7-2 and TRBJ1-3; no clear D gene. The CDR3 is 17 amino acids. The V and J ends lost 0 bases and 4 bases respectively, with 16 bases between them. Germline V gene lookup returns CDR1 SGHTA and CDR2 FQGNSA.

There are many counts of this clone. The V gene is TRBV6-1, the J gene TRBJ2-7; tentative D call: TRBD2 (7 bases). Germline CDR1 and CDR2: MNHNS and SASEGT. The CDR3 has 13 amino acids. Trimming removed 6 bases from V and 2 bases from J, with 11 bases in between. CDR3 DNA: TGTGCCAGCAGCGGGGGGCCAACCTACGAGCAGTACTTC. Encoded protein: CASSGGPTYEQYF.

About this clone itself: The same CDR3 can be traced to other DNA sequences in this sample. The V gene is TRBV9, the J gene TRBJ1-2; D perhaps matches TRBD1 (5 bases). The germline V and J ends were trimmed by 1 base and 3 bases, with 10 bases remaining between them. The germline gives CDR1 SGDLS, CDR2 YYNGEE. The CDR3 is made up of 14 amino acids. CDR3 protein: CASSVTGEDYGYTF. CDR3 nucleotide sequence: TGTGCCAGCAGCGTAACGGGGGAGGACTATGGCTACACCTTC.

CDR3 DNA sequence: TGTGCCAGCAGTGAATGGGGCGGGGAAACCTACGAGCAGTACTTC. Its protein product is CASSEWGGETYEQYF. This chain connects TRBV6-1 to TRBJ2-7; possibly TRBD2 for D (6 bases). CDR3 size: 15 residues. Deletions cut 2 bases from V and 2 bases from J, with 13 bases between. Germline values: CDR1 MNHNS, CDR2 SASEGT.

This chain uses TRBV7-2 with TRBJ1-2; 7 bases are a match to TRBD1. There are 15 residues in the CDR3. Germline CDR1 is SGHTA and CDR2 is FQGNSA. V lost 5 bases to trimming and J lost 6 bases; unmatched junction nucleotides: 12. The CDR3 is CASSQGLGGVNGYTF. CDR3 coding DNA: TGTGCCAGCAGCCAGGGACTAGGGGGCGTTAATGGCTACACCTTC.

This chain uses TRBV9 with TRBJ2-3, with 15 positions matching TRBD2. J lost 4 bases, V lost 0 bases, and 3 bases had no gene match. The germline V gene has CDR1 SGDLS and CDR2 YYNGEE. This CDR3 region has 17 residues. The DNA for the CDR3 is TGTGCCAGCAGCGTAGGGACTAGCGGGGGGGCCGCAGATACGCAGTATTTT. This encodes CASSVGTSGGAADTQYF.

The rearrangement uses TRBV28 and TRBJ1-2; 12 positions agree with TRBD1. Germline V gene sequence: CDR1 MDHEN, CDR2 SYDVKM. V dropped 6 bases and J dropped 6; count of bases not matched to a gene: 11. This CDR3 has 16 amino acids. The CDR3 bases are TGTGCCAGCAGCTCTTTAGGGACAGGGGGCGGTAATGGCTACACCTTC. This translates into CASSSLGTGGGNGYTF.

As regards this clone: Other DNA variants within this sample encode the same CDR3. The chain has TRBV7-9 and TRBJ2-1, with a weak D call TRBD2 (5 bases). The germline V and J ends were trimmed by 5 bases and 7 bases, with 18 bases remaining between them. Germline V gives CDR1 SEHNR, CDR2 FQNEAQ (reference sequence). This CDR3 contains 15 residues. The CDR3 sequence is CASSLAAGGDNEQFF. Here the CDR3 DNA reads TGTGCCAGCAGCCTCGCGGCAGGAGGAGATAATGAGCAGTTCTTC.

The CDR3 is CASSLPIELTQYF. DNA of the CDR3: TGTGCCAGCAGCTTACCTATCGAGCTTACGCAGTATTTT. V is TRBV7-2 and J is TRBJ2-3; D is undetermined. The germline V gene has CDR1 SGHTA and CDR2 FQGNSA. The CDR3 spans 13 residues. V was pared by 2 bases and J by 8 bases, with 11 bases between.

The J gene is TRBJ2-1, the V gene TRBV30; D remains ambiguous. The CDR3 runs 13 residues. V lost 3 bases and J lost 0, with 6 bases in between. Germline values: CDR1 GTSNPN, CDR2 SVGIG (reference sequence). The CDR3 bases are TGTGCCTGGAGAGAGTTCTCCTACAATGAGCAGTTCTTC. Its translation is CAWREFSYNEQFF.

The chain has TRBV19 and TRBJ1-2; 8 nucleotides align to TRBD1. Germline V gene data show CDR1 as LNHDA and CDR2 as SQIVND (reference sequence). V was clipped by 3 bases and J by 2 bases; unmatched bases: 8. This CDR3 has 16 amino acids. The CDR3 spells CASSIRTGRNNYGYTF. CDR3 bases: TGTGCCAGTAGTATTCGGACAGGGAGAAACAACTATGGCTACACCTTC.

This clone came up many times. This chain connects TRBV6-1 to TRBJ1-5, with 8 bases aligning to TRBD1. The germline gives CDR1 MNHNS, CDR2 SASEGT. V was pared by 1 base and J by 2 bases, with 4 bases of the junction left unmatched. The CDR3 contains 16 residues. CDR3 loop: CASSEGAGGGNQPQHF. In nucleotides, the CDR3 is TGTGCCAGCAGTGAAGGGGCAGGGGGCGGCAATCAGCCCCAGCATTTT.

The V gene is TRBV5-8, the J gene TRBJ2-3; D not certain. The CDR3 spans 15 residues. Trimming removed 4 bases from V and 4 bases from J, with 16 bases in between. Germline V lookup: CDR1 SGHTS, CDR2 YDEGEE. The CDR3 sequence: CASSRANFGPDTQYF. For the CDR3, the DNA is TGTGCCAGCAGCCGAGCGAACTTCGGCCCAGATACGCAGTATTTT.

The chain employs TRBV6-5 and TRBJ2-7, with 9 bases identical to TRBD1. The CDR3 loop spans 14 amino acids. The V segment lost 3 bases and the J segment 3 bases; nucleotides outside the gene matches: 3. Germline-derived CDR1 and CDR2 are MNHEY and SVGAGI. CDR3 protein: CASSYTGGIYEQYF. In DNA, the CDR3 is TGTGCCAGCAGTTATACAGGGGGCATCTACGAGCAGTACTTC.

CDR3 amino acids: CASSLRQGVYNEQFF. The DNA for the CDR3 is TGTGCCAGCAGCTTAAGACAGGGGGTCTACAATGAGCAGTTCTTC. The gene calls are TRBV7-3 and TRBJ2-1, with 9 bases fitting TRBD1. The CDR3 is 15 amino acids. V lost 1 base to trimming and J lost 3 bases; unmatched junction nucleotides: 1. Germline V gene sequence: CDR1 SGHTA, CDR2 FQGTGA.

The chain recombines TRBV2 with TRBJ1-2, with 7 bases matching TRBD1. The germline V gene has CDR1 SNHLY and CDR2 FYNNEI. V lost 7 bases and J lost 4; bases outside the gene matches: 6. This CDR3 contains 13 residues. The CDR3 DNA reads TGTGCCAGCACCGCCGGGACAGCCTATGGCTACACCTTC. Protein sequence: CASTAGTAYGYTF. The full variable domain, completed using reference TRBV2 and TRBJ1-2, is EPEVTQTPSHQVTQMGQEVILRCVPISNHLYFYWYRQILGQKVEFLVSFYNNEISEKSEIFDDQFSVERPDGSNFTLKIRSTKLEDSAMYFCASTAGTAYGYTFGSGTRLTVV.

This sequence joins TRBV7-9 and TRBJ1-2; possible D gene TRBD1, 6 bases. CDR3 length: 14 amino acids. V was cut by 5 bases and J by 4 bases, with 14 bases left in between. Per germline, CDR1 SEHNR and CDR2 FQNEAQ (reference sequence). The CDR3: CASSPGGASYGYTF. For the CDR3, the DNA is TGTGCCAGCAGCCCGGGGGGGGCGAGCTATGGCTACACCTTC.

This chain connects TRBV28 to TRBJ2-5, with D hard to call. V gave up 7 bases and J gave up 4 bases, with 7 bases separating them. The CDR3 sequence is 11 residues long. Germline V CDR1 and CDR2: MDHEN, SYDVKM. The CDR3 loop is CASTGLETQYF. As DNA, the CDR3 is TGTGCCAGCACCGGGTTAGAGACCCAGTACTTC.

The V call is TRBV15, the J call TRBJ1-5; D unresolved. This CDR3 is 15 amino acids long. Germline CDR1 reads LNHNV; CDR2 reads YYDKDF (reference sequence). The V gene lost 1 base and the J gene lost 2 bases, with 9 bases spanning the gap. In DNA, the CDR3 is TGTGCCACCAGCAGAGGGGAGGGAGGCAATCAGCCCCAGCATTTT. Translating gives CATSRGEGGNQPQHF.

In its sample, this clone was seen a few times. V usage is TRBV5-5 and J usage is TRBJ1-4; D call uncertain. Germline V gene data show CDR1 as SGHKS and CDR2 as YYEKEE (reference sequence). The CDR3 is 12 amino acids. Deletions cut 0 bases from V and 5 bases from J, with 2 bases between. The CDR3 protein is CASSLVNEKLFF. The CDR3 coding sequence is TGTGCCAGCAGCTTGGTAAATGAAAAACTGTTTTTT.

The CDR3, as DNA: TGTGCCACCAGCAGAGAAGCGGGTCTCACCTACGAGCAGTACTTC. Protein product: CATSREAGLTYEQYF. The rearrangement links TRBV15 to TRBJ2-7; D possibly corresponds to TRBD2 (6 bases). In germline, CDR1 is LNHNV, CDR2 YYDKDF (reference sequence). There are 15 residues in the CDR3. Between the trimmed V and J ends, which lost 0 bases and 2 bases, there was a span of 11 bases.

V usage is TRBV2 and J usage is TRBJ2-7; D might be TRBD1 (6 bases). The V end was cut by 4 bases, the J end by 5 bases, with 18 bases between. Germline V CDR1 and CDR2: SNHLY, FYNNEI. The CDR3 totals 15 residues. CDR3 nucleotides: TGTGCCAGCAGTGTCAGGGGAACTAGTATAGACGAGCAGTACTTC. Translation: CASSVRGTSIDEQYF.

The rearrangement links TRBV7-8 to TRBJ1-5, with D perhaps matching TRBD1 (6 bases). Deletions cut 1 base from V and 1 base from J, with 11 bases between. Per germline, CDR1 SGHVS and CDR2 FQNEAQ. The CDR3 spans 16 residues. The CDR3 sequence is CASSLGGRGSNQPQHF. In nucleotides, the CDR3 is TGTGCCAGCAGCTTAGGCGGCAGGGGAAGCAATCAGCCCCAGCATTTT.

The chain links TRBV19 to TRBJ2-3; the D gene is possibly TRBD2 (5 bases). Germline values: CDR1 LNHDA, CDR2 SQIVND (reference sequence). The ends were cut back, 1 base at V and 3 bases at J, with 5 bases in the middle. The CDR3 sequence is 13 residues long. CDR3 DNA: TGTGCCAGTAGTATAGGGAGGACAGATACGCAGTATTTT. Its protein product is CASSIGRTDTQYF.

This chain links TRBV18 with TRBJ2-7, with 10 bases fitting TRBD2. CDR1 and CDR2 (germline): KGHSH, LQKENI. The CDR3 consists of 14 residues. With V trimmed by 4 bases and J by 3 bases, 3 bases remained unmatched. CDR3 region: CASSRGTSDYEQYF. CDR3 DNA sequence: TGTGCCAGCTCACGAGGGACTAGCGACTACGAGCAGTACTTC. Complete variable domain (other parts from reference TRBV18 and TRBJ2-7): NAGVMQNPRHLVRRRGQEARLRCSPMKGHSHVYWYRQLPEEGLKFMVYLQKENIIDESGMPKERFSAEFPKEGPSILRIQQVVRGDSAAYFCASSRGTSDYEQYFGPGTRLTVT.